Listed here are 30 T cell receptor beta chains from one sample, sequenced in a study of molecular identifiers for immune sequencing clone quantification. TCRdb independently ran MiXCR on the PCR reads; one entry per CDR3 protein. The table shows over 70,000 distinct CDR3 sequences, with approximately 23% occurring only once. Specimen: naive CD8+ T cells from blood, with Jurkat cell RNA spiked in. Sample subset: FACS-sorted CD8+CD4-CCR7+CD45RA+ naive T cells. These TCRs come from a human donor in good health. Some libraries in this study had Jurkat cell RNA spiked in.

This clonotype was detected ten times or more. The chain joins TRBV6-5 to TRBJ2-7, with TRBD1 identical over 8 bases. V was clipped by 3 bases and J by 3 bases; unmatched bases: 7. Germline V gene sequence: CDR1 MNHEY, CDR2 SVGAGI. The CDR3 length is 15 residues. The CDR3 loop is CASSYPGQVVYEQYF. CDR3 in DNA: TGTGCCAGCAGTTATCCGGGACAGGTTGTCTACGAGCAGTACTTC.

For this clonotype: The junction differs from germline at one of its ends, possibly a read error. This chain links TRBV11-3 with TRBJ2-5; TRBD1 matches 7 bases. Looked up from germline, CDR1 is SGHNT and CDR2 is YENEEA. This CDR3 is built from 14 residues. CDR3 region: CARSPRDSQETQYF. The CDR3 nucleotides read TGTGCCCGCAGCCCCCGGGACAGTCAAGAGACCCAGTACTTC.

As regards this clonotype: A much larger clone differs by one base, so this may be a read error. The J gene is TRBJ2-7, the V gene TRBV7-6, with a possible D match to TRBD2 (6 bases). The ends were cut back, 2 bases at V and 8 bases at J, with 13 bases in the middle. Germline V gene lookup returns CDR1 SGHVS and CDR2 FNYEAQ. This CDR3 is 13 amino acids long. The CDR3: CASSLKEGYKQYF. The CDR3, as DNA: TGTGCCAGCAGCTTAAAGGAGGGGTACAAGCAGTACTTC. The variable domain in full, completed from reference TRBV7-6 and TRBJ2-7, reads GAGVSQSPRYKVTKRGQDVALRCDPISGHVSLYWYRQALGQGPEFLTYFNYEAQQDKSGLPNDRFSAERPEGSISTLTIQRTEQRDSAMYRCASSLKEGYKQYFGPGTRLTVT.

In its sample, this clonotype was seen many times. The chain links TRBV5-5 to TRBJ2-7; 8 positions match TRBD1. Germline CDR1 and CDR2: SGHKS and YYEKEE (reference sequence). The length of the CDR3 is 12 residues. The ends lost 4 bases at V and 5 bases at J; junction bases unmatched: 2. CDR3 amino acids: CASSAQGDEQYF. The CDR3 nucleotides read TGTGCCAGCAGCGCACAGGGGGACGAGCAGTACTTC.

The chain couples TRBV7-9 to TRBJ2-3; 8 nucleotides agree with TRBD2. Germline V gives CDR1 SEHNR, CDR2 FQNEAQ (reference sequence). This CDR3 contains 13 residues. J gave up 11 bases and V 1 base, and 5 bases lay outside the gene matches. The CDR3 DNA is TGTGCCAGCAGCTTAGGGGGCCTAGCGGGGCAGTATTTT. This sequence encodes CASSLGGLAGQYF.

The chain uses TRBV6-5 and TRBJ2-1; D uncertain. CDR3 length: 15 amino acids. The V end was cut by 5 bases, the J end by 3 bases, with 14 bases between. Germline-derived CDR1 and CDR2 are MNHEY and SVGAGI. CDR3 sequence: CASSHTALDYNEQFF. DNA for the CDR3: TGTGCCAGCAGTCACACGGCCCTGGACTACAATGAGCAGTTCTTC.

This clonotype appeared once. The chain couples TRBV6-2 or TRBV6-3 to TRBJ2-3; D unresolved. V was clipped by 2 bases and J by 5 bases, with 8 bases between them. This CDR3 region has 13 residues. The V gene's germline CDR1 is MNHEY and CDR2 SVGEGT. Written as DNA, the CDR3 is TGTGCCAGCAGTTACCCACTCAGAGATACGCAGTATTTT. Translating gives CASSYPLRDTQYF.

Worth noting for this clonotype: The junction departs from germline at one end; a sequencing error may be responsible. The chain has TRBV20-1 and TRBJ2-5; 7 bases fit TRBD1. The CDR3 contains 15 residues. Germline loops: CDR1 DFQATT, CDR2 SNEGSKA (reference sequence). CDR3 nucleotide sequence: TGCAGTGCTAGCTCGCTCGGGACAGTTCAAGAGCCCCAGTACTTC. Residues: CSASSLGTVQEPQYF.

In its sample, this clonotype was seen many times. The rearrangement uses TRBV30 and TRBJ2-7; possible D gene TRBD1, 6 bases. The CDR3 loop spans 15 amino acids. Germline V gene lookup returns CDR1 GTSNPN and CDR2 SVGIG (reference sequence). The ends were cut back, 0 bases at V and 4 bases at J, with 16 bases in the middle. The CDR3 bases are TGTGCCTGGAGTGTACGGCGAGGGCAGGGGTACGAGCAGTACTTC. Translating gives CAWSVRRGQGYEQYF. The full variable domain, in which reference TRBV30 and TRBJ2-7 provide the parts outside the CDR3, is SQTIHQWPATLVQPVGSPLSLECTVEGTSNPNLYWYRQAAGRGLQLLFYSVGIGQISSEVPQNLSASRPQDRQFILSSKKLLLSDSGFYLCAWSVRRGQGYEQYFGPGTRLTVT.

This clonotype was picked up many times. The V gene is TRBV11-2, the J gene TRBJ2-7; TRBD1 agrees at 7 bases. This CDR3 has 14 residues. The germline CDR1 and CDR2 sequences are SGHAT and FQNNGV. Unmatched junction bases numbered 6, after V lost 5 bases and J lost 2 bases. The DNA for the CDR3 is TGTGCCAGCAGCCTATCCGGGACAGCCTACGAGCAGTACTTC. Residues: CASSLSGTAYEQYF.

This clonotype has more than one count but fewer than ten. The rearrangement uses TRBV20-1 and TRBJ1-5, with a weak D call TRBD1 (6 bases). There are 15 residues in the CDR3. Germline values: CDR1 DFQATT, CDR2 SNEGSKA (reference sequence). Trimming cost V 0 bases and J 7 bases, with 16 bases left between them. CDR3 sequence (DNA): TGCAGTGCTAGAGATTTAGGGGGATGGGAACAGCCCCAGCATTTT. This sequence encodes CSARDLGGWEQPQHF.

The genes are TRBV6-2 or TRBV6-3 and TRBJ2-2; unclear D gene. Germline CDR1 reads MNHEY; CDR2 reads SVGEGT. This CDR3 has 14 amino acids. V lost 10 bases, J lost 0 bases, and 12 bases lay in between. CDR3 region: CATRQVPNTGELFF. The CDR3 nucleotides read TGTGCCACCCGTCAGGTCCCGAACACCGGGGAGCTGTTTTTT.

V is TRBV29-1 and J is TRBJ2-1, with 8 nucleotides matching TRBD2. V was clipped by 2 bases and J by 9 bases; unmatched bases: 6. In germline, CDR1 is SQVTM, CDR2 ANQGSEA. The CDR3 length is 13 residues. This chain's CDR3 is CSVENGRALEQFF. The CDR3 nucleotides are TGCAGCGTTGAAAACGGGAGGGCCCTTGAGCAGTTCTTC.

This chain connects TRBV7-9 to TRBJ2-3; D is perhaps TRBD2 (6 bases). This CDR3 contains 14 residues. CDR1 and CDR2 from the germline V gene are SEHNR and FQNEAQ (reference sequence). Trimming removed 2 bases at V and 4 bases at J, with 10 bases between. DNA for the CDR3: TGTGCCAGCAGCTTATGGTCTAGCGCAGATACGCAGTATTTT. It yields the protein CASSLWSSADTQYF.

This clonotype was observed a few times. The genes are TRBV12-5 and TRBJ2-1; 10 positions agree with TRBD1. Germline V gives CDR1 LGHNT, CDR2 FRNRAP. Trimming removed 1 base from V and 0 bases from J; junction bases left unmatched: 12. This CDR3 has 20 amino acids. CDR3 amino acids: CASGLGSGQGIGTSYNEQFF. The CDR3 nucleotides are TGTGCTAGTGGTTTGGGATCGGGACAGGGGATAGGGACCTCCTACAATGAGCAGTTCTTC.

Worth noting for this clonotype: This may come from a read error, since a much larger clone is one base off. CDR3 residues: CASSQVTGVEQYF. The CDR3 coding sequence is TGCGCCAGCAGCCAGGTAACAGGGGTCGAGCAGTACTTC. The chain recombines TRBV4-3 with TRBJ2-7, with TRBD1 matching 7 bases. CDR3 size: 13 residues. Germline CDR1 LGHNA, CDR2 YSLEER. The V and J ends lost 3 bases and 6 bases, in that order; junction bases with no gene match: 5.

The chain employs TRBV2 and TRBJ1-1; the D is unclear. This CDR3 region has 13 residues. Germline assignment: CDR1 SNHLY and CDR2 FYNNEI. V was cut by 3 bases and J by 0 bases, with 5 bases left in between. CDR3 sequence reads: CASSETLNTEAFF. The CDR3, as DNA: TGTGCCAGCAGTGAGACCCTGAACACTGAAGCTTTCTTT. Complete variable domain (other parts from reference TRBV2 and TRBJ1-1): EPEVTQTPSHQVTQMGQEVILRCVPISNHLYFYWYRQILGQKVEFLVSFYNNEISEKSEIFDDQFSVERPDGSNFTLKIRSTKLEDSAMYFCASSETLNTEAFFGQGTRLTVV.

This clonotype was seen at least ten times. V usage is TRBV5-5 and J usage is TRBJ2-7; TRBD1 matches at 12 bases. This CDR3 region has 15 residues. The V segment lost 4 bases and the J segment 4 bases; nucleotides outside the gene matches: 6. CDR1 and CDR2 (germline): SGHKS, YYEKEE (reference sequence). The CDR3 DNA is TGTGCCAGCAGCCCGCCGGGACAGGGGGCTTACGAGCAGTACTTC. Translation: CASSPPGQGAYEQYF.

Concerning this clonotype: This may be a read error, as it is one base from a much larger clone. The chain links TRBV4-3 to TRBJ1-2; the match to TRBD1 covers 7 bases. The CDR3 length is 14 residues. Germline V CDR1 and CDR2: LGHNA, YSLEER. V was clipped by 4 bases and J by 12 bases; unmatched bases: 14. CDR3 protein: CASSPASGGGGHTF. CDR3 sequence (DNA): TGCGCCAGCAGCCCTGCCTCAGGGGGAGGAGGCCACACCTTC.

Many counts were recorded for this clonotype. The V call is TRBV7-9, the J call TRBJ2-3; D is uncertain. Deletions cut 5 bases from V and 4 bases from J, with 7 bases between. There are 12 residues in the CDR3. CDR1 SEHNR and CDR2 FQNEAQ come from the germline V gene (reference sequence). The CDR3 DNA is TGTGCCAGCAGCGTAAGACCAGATACGCAGTATTTT. Protein sequence: CASSVRPDTQYF.

On this clonotype: A much larger clonotype is one base distant, so this may be a read error. This CDR3 fails to terminate in the conserved phenylalanine or tryptophan, so it likely reflects a read error. This chain connects TRBV19 to TRBJ1-1; the D gene is possibly TRBD1 (6 bases). The V and J ends lost 3 bases and 5 bases respectively, with 13 bases between them. The CDR3 contains 14 residues. The V gene's germline CDR1 is LNHDA and CDR2 SQIVND (reference sequence). The CDR3 protein is CASSIGGQGTEAFS. CDR3 coding DNA: TGTGCCAGTAGTATTGGGGGCCAGGGGACTGAAGCTTTCTCT.

The V and J genes are TRBV7-9 and TRBJ2-1; D is undetermined. Trimming took off 5 bases at V and 3 bases at J, with 11 bases between the two ends. The CDR3 totals 14 residues. Per the germline V gene, CDR1 is SEHNR and CDR2 is FQNEAQ (reference sequence). The CDR3 sequence: CASSLPNNYNEQFF. The CDR3, as DNA: TGTGCCAGCAGCCTTCCAAATAACTACAATGAGCAGTTCTTC.

Regarding this clonotype: Possible read error: a much larger clone is one base away. The chain has TRBV9 and TRBJ2-3; 7 nucleotides align to TRBD1. CDR1 and CDR2 from the germline V gene are SGDLS and YYNGEE. The ends lost 9 bases at V and 2 bases at J; junction bases unmatched: 12. The CDR3 spans 15 residues. The CDR3 DNA sequence: TGTGCCACCACGCCGGGACAGCAGTCCACAGATACGCAGTATTTT. Translating it yields CATTPGQQSTDTQYF.

This clonotype was detected a few times. V is TRBV19 and J is TRBJ2-1; D unclear. Germline CDR1 is LNHDA and CDR2 is SQIVND (reference sequence). Trimming stripped 3 bases from V and 5 bases from J, with 14 bases between. This CDR3 is built from 15 residues. CDR3 bases: TGTGCCAGTAGTATCCCGGTTTACGGCCACAATGAGCAGTTCTTC. This gives the protein CASSIPVYGHNEQFF.

This clonotype was found many times. V gene TRBV7-6 combines with J gene TRBJ2-2; the D gene is possibly TRBD2 (6 bases). V dropped 5 bases and J dropped 5 bases, with 15 bases sitting between them. The CDR3 covers 15 residues. The germline gives CDR1 SGHVS, CDR2 FNYEAQ. CDR3 sequence (DNA): TGTGCCAGCAGCCCCGGCGGGGCGACGACCGGGGAGCTGTTTTTT. It specifies CASSPGGATTGELFF.

This clonotype was found once. This rearrangement joins TRBV7-9 to TRBJ2-7; D could derive from TRBD1 or TRBD2 (5 bases each). This CDR3 has 15 residues. Germline V gives CDR1 SEHNR, CDR2 FQNEAQ (reference sequence). V was clipped by 1 base and J by 6 bases, with 16 bases between them. This CDR3 reads CASSLVLGENREQYF. DNA for the CDR3: TGTGCCAGCAGCTTAGTTTTAGGGGAGAACCGCGAGCAGTACTTC.

This clonotype was detected a few times. J is TRBJ1-1 and V is TRBV6-4; D possibly corresponds to TRBD1 (5 bases). Germline V lookup: CDR1 MRHNA, CDR2 SNTAGT. This CDR3 spans 17 amino acids. Trimming took off 6 bases at V and 0 bases at J, with 20 bases between the two ends. This CDR3 reads CASRRGGEAWMNTEAFF. CDR3 in DNA: TGTGCCAGCAGGAGGGGAGGGGAAGCTTGGATGAACACTGAAGCTTTCTTT.

On this clonotype: An end of the junction differs from the germline gene, which may be a read error. This chain joins TRBV6-2 or TRBV6-3 and TRBJ2-7; possibly TRBD1 for D (5 bases). This CDR3 contains 13 residues. Germline loops: CDR1 MNHEY, CDR2 SVGEGT. The CDR3 loop reads CASSYTAGYAQYF. CDR3 coding DNA: TGTGCCAGCAGTTATACAGCAGGGTACGCGCAGTACTTC.

Concerning this clonotype: Being one base from a much bigger clone, this may be a read error. In nucleotides, the CDR3 is TGTGCCAGCAGCTTAGATGTTCAGATAATGAACGCTGAAGCTTTCTTT. The encoded protein is CASSLDVQIMNAEAFF. The chain joins TRBV7-8 to TRBJ1-1; D remains ambiguous. The CDR3 length is 16 residues. Germline-derived CDR1 and CDR2 are SGHVS and FQNEAQ.

J is TRBJ2-2 and V is TRBV20-1, with TRBD2 matching 13 bases. Trimming removed 3 bases from V and 4 bases from J; junction bases left unmatched: 8. The CDR3 is made up of 17 amino acids. In germline, CDR1 is DFQATT, CDR2 SNEGSKA (reference sequence). For the CDR3, the DNA is TGCAGTGCTAGGGAACTAGCGGGAGGGCCCGGCACCGGGGAGCTGTTTTTT. Its translation is CSARELAGGPGTGELFF.